This T cell receptor (beta chain) was recovered during a study of blood T cell repertoires in COVID-19. Study in general: Samples of COVID-19 (acute and convalescent) were obtained from the United States, Italy and Spain.

Some clones are missing from TCRdb's copy, which holds only in-frame ones; the method was immunoSEQ multiplex PCR. The table records roughly 53,000 clones, 86% of them present only once. The CDR3 loop spans 15 amino acids. The germline V gene has CDR1 SGHVS and CDR2 FQNEAQ. Trimming took 1 base from V and 6 from J; bases not matched to a gene: 7. The origin of this receptor is a human donor in a cohort sampled during active COVID-19. The sample was peripheral blood. The chain links TRBV7-8 to TRBJ2-7, with 9 bases identical to TRBD1. The CDR3 DNA reads as TGTGCCAGCAGCTTAGAAGGGACAGGGAACTCCGAGCAGTACTTC. Its translation: CASSLEGTGNSEQYF.